These 18 T cell receptor beta chains were sequenced from one sample in a study of graft-versus-host responses after intestinal transplantation (dated by TCRdb to 2020 to 2023). According to the study, the label for this sample's time point signals: cells obtained before transplantation from donor or recipient. Their target antigens are unknown. Library construction relied on the immunoSEQ multiplex PCR assay. Here the immuneACCESS table is served through TCRdb, limited to in-frame sequences with V and J called. Missing clones are a known gap in these copies; in checked studies unresolved V genes cover under half, and the rest lacks a known reason. The sample table lists some 100,000 clones, just over 90% of them with a count of one. The ten largest clones represent approximately 6% of the sample. Sequences were derived from unstimulated CD8+ T cells sorted from spleen or lymph node cells, sampled before intestinal transplant. The receptors were sampled from a human donor who received an intestinal transplant.

Turning to this clone: Other DNA sequences in this sample translate to the same CDR3. The J gene is TRBJ2-5, the V gene TRBV9; D is unresolved. The CDR3 runs 14 residues. Looked up from germline, CDR1 is SGDLS and CDR2 is YYNGEE. V was shortened by 0 bases and J by 0 bases, with 6 bases between the two germline ends. In DNA form, the CDR3 reads TGTGCCAGCAGCGTAGGCTCAGACCAAGAGACCCAGTACTTC. Translating it yields CASSVGSDQETQYF.

The CDR3 DNA follows: TGTGCCAGCGGACCCCATAGCGGGAGCTCCTACAATGAGCAGTTCTTC. Translation gives CASGPHSGSSYNEQFF. V is TRBV27 and J is TRBJ2-1; TRBD2 matches at 9 bases. In germline, CDR1 is MNHEY, CDR2 SMNVEV (reference sequence). This CDR3 comprises 16 residues. After removal of 8 bases from V and 0 bases from J, the junction contained 8 bases not matched to a gene.

The chain employs TRBV6-5 and TRBJ1-6; the D gene is possibly TRBD1 (6 bases). Germline lookup yields CDR1 MNHEY and CDR2 SVGAGI. The length of the CDR3 is 14 residues. Trimming took off 6 bases at V and 7 bases at J, with 13 bases between the two ends. CDR3 amino acids: CASSPGAANSPLHF. CDR3 sequence (DNA): TGTGCCAGCAGCCCAGGGGCAGCGAATTCACCCCTCCACTTT.

This chain joins TRBV27 and TRBJ1-2; D is possibly TRBD1 (5 bases). V dropped 4 bases and J dropped 1 base, with 10 bases sitting between them. The CDR3 is 14 amino acids. From germline, CDR1 is MNHEY and CDR2 SMNVEV (reference sequence). The CDR3 sequence is CASSSQGLNYGYTF. CDR3 sequence (DNA): TGTGCCAGCAGTTCCCAGGGCCTTAACTATGGCTACACCTTC.

This clone came up once. CDR3 coding DNA: TGCAGCGTTGGTAGCCGGCGCGAGCGGTATGAGCAGTTCTTC. Translated: CSVGSRRERYEQFF. This chain links TRBV29-1 with TRBJ2-1; TRBD2 is a possible D gene (5 bases). V lost 4 bases, J lost 8 bases, and 18 bases lay in between. The CDR3 contains 14 residues. Per the germline V gene, CDR1 is SQVTM and CDR2 is ANQGSEA.

Turning to this clone: One junction end disagrees with the germline gene, perhaps due to a read error. V is TRBV2 and J is TRBJ2-1, with 8 bases aligning to TRBD2. Germline V lookup: CDR1 SNHLY, CDR2 FYNNEI. The CDR3 is made up of 14 amino acids. The CDR3 DNA sequence: TGTGCCGGCAGGCAGAGCGGGAGTCACAATGAGCAGTTCTTC. It yields the protein CAGRQSGSHNEQFF.

The chain has TRBV10-3 and TRBJ2-7, with D perhaps matching TRBD1 (6 bases). From germline, CDR1 is ENHRY and CDR2 SYGVKD. Trimming took 6 bases from V and 0 from J, leaving 12 bases between them. The length of the CDR3 is 14 residues. CDR3 amino acids: CAISTQGRSYEQYF. The CDR3 coding sequence is TGTGCCATCAGCACACAGGGACGCTCCTACGAGCAGTACTTC.

The chain carries TRBV6-1 and TRBJ1-1; D gene uncertain. Germline CDR1 and CDR2: MNHNS and SASEGT. This CDR3 has 21 amino acids. V was shortened by 2 bases and J by 2 bases, with 30 bases between the two germline ends. The CDR3 loop reads CASSEFLHLGVLNPGNTEAFF. CDR3 in DNA: TGTGCCAGCAGTGAATTTTTACATCTCGGAGTTCTTAACCCAGGAAACACTGAAGCTTTCTTT.

V gene TRBV13 combines with J gene TRBJ2-1, with 7 bases matching TRBD1. The J segment lost 4 bases and the V segment lost 0 bases, leaving 3 bases of the junction unmatched. CDR1 and CDR2 (germline): PRHDT, FYEKMQ (reference sequence). This CDR3 has 15 amino acids. In nucleotides, the CDR3 is TGTGCCAGCAGCTTAGGATCAGGGGGATACAATGAGCAGTTCTTC. It translates to CASSLGSGGYNEQFF.

The CDR3 sequence: CASRQDSTYEQYF. In nucleotides, the CDR3 is TGCGCCAGCAGACAAGACAGCACCTACGAGCAGTACTTC. The V gene is TRBV5-1, the J gene TRBJ2-7, with D possibly TRBD1 on 5 matching bases. V lost 5 bases to trimming and J lost 2 bases, with 11 bases between them. Germline CDR1 and CDR2: SGHRS and YFSETQ. CDR3 size: 13 residues.

The rearrangement uses TRBV9 and TRBJ1-1; a possible D gene is TRBD1 (5 bases). The germline V gene encodes CDR1 SGDLS and CDR2 YYNGEE. The CDR3 spans 14 residues. V was trimmed by 6 bases and J by 6 bases, leaving 18 bases between them. The CDR3 DNA follows: TGTGCCAGCACCTCCTCCGGGGCATCCTCTGAAGCTTTCTTT. Protein product: CASTSSGASSEAFF.

The chain uses TRBV9 and TRBJ2-7, with TRBD1 matching 9 bases. CDR3 length: 15 amino acids. Looked up from germline, CDR1 is SGDLS and CDR2 is YYNGEE. Germline trimming cut 0 bases from V and 7 bases from J; bases unmatched to any gene: 8. The CDR3 here is CASSVDGTGLGEQYF. The DNA of the CDR3 is TGTGCCAGCAGCGTAGACGGGACAGGGTTAGGGGAGCAGTACTTC.

V gene TRBV30 combines with J gene TRBJ2-6; 7 nucleotides align to TRBD1. From germline, CDR1 is GTSNPN and CDR2 SVGIG (reference sequence). V shed 5 bases and J 0 bases; nucleotides not matched to a gene: 4. The CDR3 covers 15 residues. The CDR3 DNA follows: TGTGCCTGGGGGACAGTTTACTCTGGGGCCAACGTCCTGACTTTC. Amino acid sequence: CAWGTVYSGANVLTF. Looking up the rest from reference TRBV30 and TRBJ2-6 gives the full variable domain: SQTIHQWPATLVQPVGSPLSLECTVEGTSNPNLYWYRQAAGRGLQLLFYSVGIGQISSEVPQNLSASRPQDRQFILSSKKLLLSDSGFYLCAWGTVYSGANVLTFGAGSRLTVL.

V and J are TRBV10-1 and TRBJ2-3; D is uncertain. Germline V gives CDR1 WNHNN, CDR2 SYGVQD (reference sequence). The CDR3 covers 17 residues. Deletions cut 3 bases from V and 0 bases from J, with 16 bases between. CDR3 sequence (DNA): TGCGCCAGCAGTGAAGTCCCCTGGGCAGCTAGCACAGATACGCAGTATTTT. Translation: CASSEVPWAASTDTQYF.

This chain uses TRBV6-5 with TRBJ2-7; D remains ambiguous. Germline V gene lookup returns CDR1 MNHEY and CDR2 SVGAGI. The CDR3 is made up of 14 amino acids. The ends were cut back, 0 bases at V and 3 bases at J, with 9 bases in the middle. The CDR3 loop is CASSYSIDGYEQYF. Written as DNA, the CDR3 is TGTGCCAGCAGTTACTCGATTGACGGCTACGAGCAGTACTTC.

The CDR3 coding sequence is TGCAGCGTTGTTGGGACTAGCGGCTACAATGAGCAGTTCTTC. Translating gives CSVVGTSGYNEQFF. V usage is TRBV29-1 and J usage is TRBJ2-1; 11 bases line up with TRBD2. The CDR3 has 14 residues. Germline V gene lookup returns CDR1 SQVTM and CDR2 ANQGSEA. Trimming took 4 bases from V and 3 from J; bases not matched to a gene: 2.

The CDR3 nucleotides read TGTGCCAGCAGTTTCCCGCCGGGACTAGCGGGGATCTATGAGCAGTTCTTC. Translating it yields CASSFPPGLAGIYEQFF. The gene calls are TRBV27 and TRBJ2-1; 13 positions agree with TRBD2. The trim removed 3 bases at V and 8 bases at J, leaving 10 bases unmatched. Germline V gives CDR1 MNHEY, CDR2 SMNVEV (reference sequence). This CDR3 comprises 17 residues.

The chain recombines TRBV6-5 with TRBJ2-1; D gene uncertain. The V end lost 6 bases, the J end lost 4 bases, and 13 bases lay between the germline ends. Germline loops: CDR1 MNHEY, CDR2 SVGAGI. The CDR3 totals 14 residues. The CDR3: CASSWGTVYNEQFF. The CDR3 region has the DNA TGTGCCAGCAGCTGGGGAACAGTTTACAATGAGCAGTTCTTC.